This T cell receptor (beta chain) was found in a study of vaccination and CD4 T cells after COVID-19. Turning to the study itself: Sampling post-COVID took place a median roughly 93 days after diagnosis (range 35 to 161).

Treatment meaning: roughly 10-day PBMC culture with coronavirus spike peptide pools or control peptides (ViraFEST assay). The Oncomine TCR Beta short-read assay was applied to DNA of cultured CD4+ T cells. TCRdb reanalysed the PCR reads using MiXCR and keeps one entry per CDR3 protein. The data show roughly 18,000 distinct CDR3 sequences, with approximately 49% seen just once and roughly 6.7% held by the top ten. V was trimmed by 2 bases and J by 6 bases, leaving 5 bases between them. Germline V gene sequence: CDR1 SEHNR, CDR2 FQNEAQ (reference sequence). CDR3 length: 13 residues. In this sample, this clonotype turned up a few times. What it binds is not known.

The sequencing used CD4+ T cells from blood, cultured in vitro, collected before SARS-CoV-2 vaccination. J is TRBJ1-6 and V is TRBV7-9; D is unresolved. This TCR was sampled from a human donor who had recovered from COVID-19. The CDR3 DNA is TGTGCCAGCAGCTTAACAAGTAATTCACCCCTCCACTTT. Its protein is CASSLTSNSPLHF.